Below, 5 T cell receptor beta chains from the same sample are listed, as sequenced in a study of Ad26.COV2.S vaccination and SARS-CoV-2 variants. TCRdb's copy holds only in-frame clones and misses some; the assay was immunoSEQ multiplex PCR. Of approximately 480,000 clones in the sample, around 88% are singletons; the top ten hold about 13%. Treatment of the sample: some 20 received Ad26.COV2.S at low or high dose, single or two shots; several received placebo; per-sample allocation not given. Day 63 following the first vaccine or placebo injection was when the samples were taken. Source: peripheral blood, taken in a trial of Ad26.COV2.S vaccine versus placebo. Receptor source: a person between 18 and 59 years old who received the Ad26.COV2.S COVID-19 vaccine or a placebo.

V is TRBV5-1 and J is TRBJ1-5; 7 nucleotides agree with TRBD1. CDR1 is SGHRS and CDR2 is YFSETQ in the germline V gene. The CDR3 is 14 amino acids. V shed 4 bases and J 5 bases; nucleotides not matched to a gene: 6. CDR3 coding DNA: TGCGCCAGCAGCACGGGACAGCAAGATCAGCCCCAGCATTTT. As protein: CASSTGQQDQPQHF.

CDR3 nucleotides: TGCAGCGCAAGAGCGGGAGGGGACACCGGGGAGCTGTTTTTT. It specifies CSARAGGDTGELFF. The chain has TRBV29-1 and TRBJ2-2; 10 positions agree with TRBD2. CDR3 size: 14 residues. V shed 7 bases and J 3 bases; nucleotides not matched to a gene: 5. Germline V gene sequence: CDR1 SQVTM, CDR2 ANQGSEA.

Turning to this clone: In the same sample, other DNA sequences code for this CDR3. This chain links TRBV9 with TRBJ2-6; D is uncertain. The germline V gene encodes CDR1 SGDLS and CDR2 YYNGEE. The length of the CDR3 is 15 residues. V lost 0 bases and J lost 0, with 4 bases in between. CDR3 nucleotide sequence: TGTGCCAGCAGCGTAGAGGGCTCTGGGGCCAACGTCCTGACTTTC. It codes for CASSVEGSGANVLTF.

This sequence joins TRBV9 and TRBJ1-2; the D is unclear. CDR1 SGDLS and CDR2 YYNGEE come from the germline V gene. The V end lost 0 bases, the J end lost 8 bases, and 17 bases lay between the germline ends. CDR3 length: 15 residues. The CDR3 sequence: CASSVANKGPEGYTF. The CDR3 coding sequence is TGTGCCAGCAGCGTAGCGAATAAAGGGCCGGAGGGCTACACCTTC. Full variable domain (rest looked up from reference TRBV9 and TRBJ1-2): DSGVTQTPKHLITATGQRVTLRCSPRSGDLSVYWYQQSLDQGLQFLIQYYNGEERAKGNILERFSAQQFPDLHSELNLSSLELGDSALYFCASSVANKGPEGYTFGSGTRLTVV.

The rearrangement links TRBV9 to TRBJ2-2, with 10 bases identical to TRBD2. This CDR3 is 18 amino acids long. Germline trimming cut 1 base from V and 9 bases from J; bases unmatched to any gene: 15. Germline V gene data show CDR1 as SGDLS and CDR2 as YYNGEE. The CDR3 loop is CASSVSGHGSSGSRELFF. CDR3 DNA: TGTGCCAGCAGCGTATCAGGTCACGGGTCTAGCGGGAGCCGGGAGCTGTTTTTT.